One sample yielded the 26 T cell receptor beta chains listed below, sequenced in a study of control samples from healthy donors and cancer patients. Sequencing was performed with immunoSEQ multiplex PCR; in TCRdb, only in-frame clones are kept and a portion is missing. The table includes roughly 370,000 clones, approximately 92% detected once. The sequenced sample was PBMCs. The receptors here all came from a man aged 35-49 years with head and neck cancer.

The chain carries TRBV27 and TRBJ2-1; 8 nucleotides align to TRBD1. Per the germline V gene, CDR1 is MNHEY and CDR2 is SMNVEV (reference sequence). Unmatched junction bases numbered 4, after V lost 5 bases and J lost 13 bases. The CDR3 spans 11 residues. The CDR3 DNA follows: TGTGCCAGCAGTCCGGGGACAGGCCAGTTCTTC. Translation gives CASSPGTGQFF.

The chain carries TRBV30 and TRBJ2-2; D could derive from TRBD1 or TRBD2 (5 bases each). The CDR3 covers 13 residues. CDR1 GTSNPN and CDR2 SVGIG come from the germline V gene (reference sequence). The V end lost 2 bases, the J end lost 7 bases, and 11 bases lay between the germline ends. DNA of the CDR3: TGTGCCTGGAGTTCATTGGGGGTCGGGGAGCTGTTTTTT. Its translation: CAWSSLGVGELFF.

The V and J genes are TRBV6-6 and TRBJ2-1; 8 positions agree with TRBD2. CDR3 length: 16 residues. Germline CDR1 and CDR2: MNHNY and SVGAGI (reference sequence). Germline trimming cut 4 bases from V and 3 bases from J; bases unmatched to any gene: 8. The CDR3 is CASSLASGYLYNEQFF. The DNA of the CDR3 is TGTGCCAGCAGTTTGGCTAGCGGGTATCTCTACAATGAGCAGTTCTTC.

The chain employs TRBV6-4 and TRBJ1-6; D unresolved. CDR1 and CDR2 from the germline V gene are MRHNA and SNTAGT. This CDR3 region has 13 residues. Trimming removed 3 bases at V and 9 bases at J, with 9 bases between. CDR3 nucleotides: TGTGCCAGCAGTGAGAGCAGCAGTTCACCCCTCCACTTT. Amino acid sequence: CASSESSSSPLHF.

CDR3 sequence reads: CASTSFSDEQFF. In nucleotides, the CDR3 is TGTGCCAGCACAAGTTTCAGCGATGAGCAGTTCTTC. This rearrangement joins TRBV6-5 to TRBJ2-1; D is uncertain. CDR3 length equals 12 residues. The ends were cut back, 7 bases at V and 8 bases at J, with 12 bases in the middle. The V gene's germline CDR1 is MNHEY and CDR2 SVGAGI.

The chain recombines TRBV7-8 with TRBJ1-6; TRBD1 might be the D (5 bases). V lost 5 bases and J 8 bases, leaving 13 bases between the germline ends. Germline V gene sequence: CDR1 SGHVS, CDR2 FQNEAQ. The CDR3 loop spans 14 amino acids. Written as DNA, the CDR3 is TGTGCCAGCAGCCACCGGGACGGTGATTCACCCCTCCACTTT. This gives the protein CASSHRDGDSPLHF. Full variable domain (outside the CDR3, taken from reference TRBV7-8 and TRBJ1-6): GAGVSQSPRYKVAKRGQDVALRCDPISGHVSLFWYQQALGQGPEFLTYFQNEAQLDKSGLPSDRFFAERPEGSVSTLKIQRTQQEDSAVYLCASSHRDGDSPLHFGNGTRLTVT.

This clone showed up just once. The CDR3 nucleotides read TGTGCCAGCAGGCAGGGGGGGGCTGGAAACACCATATATTTT. It specifies CASRQGGAGNTIYF. This chain connects TRBV6-5 to TRBJ1-3; TRBD1 aligns across 7 bases. In germline, CDR1 is MNHEY, CDR2 SVGAGI. The CDR3 loop spans 14 amino acids. The V and J ends lost 6 bases and 2 bases, in that order; junction bases with no gene match: 4.

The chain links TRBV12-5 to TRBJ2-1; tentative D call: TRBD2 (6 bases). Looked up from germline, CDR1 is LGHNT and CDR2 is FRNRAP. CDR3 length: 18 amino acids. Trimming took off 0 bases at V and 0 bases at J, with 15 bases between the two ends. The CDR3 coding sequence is TGTGCTAGTGGTTTGGTAGATGCGGGAATAAGCTCCTACAATGAGCAGTTCTTC. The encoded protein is CASGLVDAGISSYNEQFF. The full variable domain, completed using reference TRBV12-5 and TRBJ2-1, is DARVTQTPRHKVTEMGQEVTMRCQPILGHNTVFWYRQTMMQGLELLAYFRNRAPLDDSGMPKDRFSAEMPDATLATLKIQPSEPRDSAVYFCASGLVDAGISSYNEQFFGPGTRLTVL.

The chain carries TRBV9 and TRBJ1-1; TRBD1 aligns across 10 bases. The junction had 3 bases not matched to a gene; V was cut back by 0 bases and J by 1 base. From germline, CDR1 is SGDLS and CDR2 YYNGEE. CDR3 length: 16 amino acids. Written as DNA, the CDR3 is TGTGCCAGCAGCGTAGCGACAGGGGGCAGGAACACTGAAGCTTTCTTT. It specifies CASSVATGGRNTEAFF.

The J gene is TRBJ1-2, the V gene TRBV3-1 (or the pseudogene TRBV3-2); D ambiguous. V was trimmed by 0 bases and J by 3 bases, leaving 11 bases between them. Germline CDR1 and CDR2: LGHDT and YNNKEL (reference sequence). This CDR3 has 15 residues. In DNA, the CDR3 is TGTGCCAGCAGCCAAGACTCCATTAACCACTATGGCTACACCTTC. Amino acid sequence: CASSQDSINHYGYTF.

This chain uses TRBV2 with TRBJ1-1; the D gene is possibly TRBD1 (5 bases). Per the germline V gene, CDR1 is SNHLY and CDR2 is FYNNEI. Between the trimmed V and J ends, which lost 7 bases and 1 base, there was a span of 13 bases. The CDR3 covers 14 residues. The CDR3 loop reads CASTQGVPNTEAFF. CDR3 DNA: TGTGCCAGCACCCAAGGGGTCCCGAACACTGAAGCTTTCTTT.

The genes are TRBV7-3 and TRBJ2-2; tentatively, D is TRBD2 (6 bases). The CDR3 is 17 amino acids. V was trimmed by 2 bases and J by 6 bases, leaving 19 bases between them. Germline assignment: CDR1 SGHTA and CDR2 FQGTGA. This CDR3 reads CASSLRMTSILAGELFF. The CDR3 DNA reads TGTGCCAGCAGCTTACGGATGACTAGTATTCTCGCCGGGGAGCTGTTTTTT.

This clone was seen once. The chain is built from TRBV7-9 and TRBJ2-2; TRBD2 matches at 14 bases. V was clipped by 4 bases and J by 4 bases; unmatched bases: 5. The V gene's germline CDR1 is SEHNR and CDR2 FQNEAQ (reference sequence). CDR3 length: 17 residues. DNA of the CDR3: TGTGCCAGCAGCTCAGGACTAGCGGGAGGCGGCACCGGGGAGCTGTTTTTT. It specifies CASSSGLAGGGTGELFF.

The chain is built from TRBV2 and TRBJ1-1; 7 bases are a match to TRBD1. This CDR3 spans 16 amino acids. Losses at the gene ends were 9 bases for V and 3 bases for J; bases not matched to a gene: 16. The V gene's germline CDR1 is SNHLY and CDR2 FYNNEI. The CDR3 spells CASIQGRVVGHTEAFF. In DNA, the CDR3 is TGTGCCAGTATACAGGGGAGGGTCGTTGGTCACACTGAAGCTTTCTTT.

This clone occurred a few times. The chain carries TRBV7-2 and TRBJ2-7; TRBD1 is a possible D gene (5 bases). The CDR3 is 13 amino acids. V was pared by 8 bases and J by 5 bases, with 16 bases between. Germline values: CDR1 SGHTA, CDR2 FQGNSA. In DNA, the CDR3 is TGTGCCAGCCGATCGGCAGGGTCCGACGAGCAGTACTTC. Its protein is CASRSAGSDEQYF.

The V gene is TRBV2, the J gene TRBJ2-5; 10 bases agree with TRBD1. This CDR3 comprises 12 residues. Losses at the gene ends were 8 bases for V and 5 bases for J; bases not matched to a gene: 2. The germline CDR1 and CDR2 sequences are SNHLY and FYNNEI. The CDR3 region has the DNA TGTGCCAGCGGGACAGGGGCGGAGACCCAGTACTTC. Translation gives CASGTGAETQYF.

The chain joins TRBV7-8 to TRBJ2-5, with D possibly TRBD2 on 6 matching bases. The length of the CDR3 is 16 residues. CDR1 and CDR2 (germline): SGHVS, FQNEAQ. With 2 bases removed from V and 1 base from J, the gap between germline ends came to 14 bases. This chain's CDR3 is CASSLSWRGSQETQYF. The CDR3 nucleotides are TGTGCCAGCAGCTTAAGCTGGCGGGGCAGCCAAGAGACCCAGTACTTC.

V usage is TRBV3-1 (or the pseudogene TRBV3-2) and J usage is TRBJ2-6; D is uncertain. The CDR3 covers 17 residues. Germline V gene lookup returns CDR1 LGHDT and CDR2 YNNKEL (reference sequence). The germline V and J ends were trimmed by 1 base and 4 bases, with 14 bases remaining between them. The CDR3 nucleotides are TGTGCCAGCAGCCAAGGGGTATCGCTTAACGGGGCCAACGTCCTGACTTTC. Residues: CASSQGVSLNGANVLTF.

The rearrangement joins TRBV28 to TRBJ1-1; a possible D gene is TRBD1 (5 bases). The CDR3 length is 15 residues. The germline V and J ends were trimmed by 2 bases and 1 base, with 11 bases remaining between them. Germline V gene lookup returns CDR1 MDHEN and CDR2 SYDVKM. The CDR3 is CASSLLGDPNTEAFF. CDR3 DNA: TGTGCCAGCAGTTTACTTGGGGACCCGAACACTGAAGCTTTCTTT. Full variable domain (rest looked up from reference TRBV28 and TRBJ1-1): DVKVTQSSRYLVKRTGEKVFLECVQDMDHENMFWYRQDPGLGLRLIYFSYDVKMKEKGDIPEGYSVSREKKERFSLILESASTNQTSMYLCASSLLGDPNTEAFFGQGTRLTVV.

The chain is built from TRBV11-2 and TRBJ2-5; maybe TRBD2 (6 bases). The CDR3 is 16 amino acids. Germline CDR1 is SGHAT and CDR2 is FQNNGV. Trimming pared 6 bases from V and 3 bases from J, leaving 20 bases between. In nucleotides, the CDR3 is TGTGCCAGCAGTGATTTAGCGGCACCGCGGAAAGAGACCCAGTACTTC. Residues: CASSDLAAPRKETQYF.

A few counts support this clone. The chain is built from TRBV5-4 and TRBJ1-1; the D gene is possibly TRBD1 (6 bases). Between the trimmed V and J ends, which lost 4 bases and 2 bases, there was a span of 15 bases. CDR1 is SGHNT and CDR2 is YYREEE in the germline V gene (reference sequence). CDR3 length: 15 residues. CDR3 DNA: TGTGCCAGCAGCCCTCGGACAGCCGAAAACACTGAAGCTTTCTTT. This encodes CASSPRTAENTEAFF.

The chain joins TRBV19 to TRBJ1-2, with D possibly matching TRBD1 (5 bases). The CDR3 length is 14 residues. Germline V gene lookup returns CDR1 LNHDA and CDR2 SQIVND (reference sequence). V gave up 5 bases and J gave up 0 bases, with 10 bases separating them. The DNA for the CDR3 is TGTGCCAGTAGTGCCCAGGGAGCTAACTATGGCTACACCTTC. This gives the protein CASSAQGANYGYTF.

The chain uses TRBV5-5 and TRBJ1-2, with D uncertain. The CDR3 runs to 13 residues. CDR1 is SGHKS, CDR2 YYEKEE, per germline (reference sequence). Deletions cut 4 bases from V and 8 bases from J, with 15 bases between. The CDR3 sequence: CASSPLGVSGYTF. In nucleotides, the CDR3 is TGTGCCAGCAGCCCCCTCGGGGTTAGCGGCTACACCTTC.

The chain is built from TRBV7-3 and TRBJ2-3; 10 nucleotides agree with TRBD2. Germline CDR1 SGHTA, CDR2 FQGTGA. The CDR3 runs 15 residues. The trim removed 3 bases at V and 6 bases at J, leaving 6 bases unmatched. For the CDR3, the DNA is TGTGCCAGCAGCTTGATGAGCGGGGGGGTTGATACGCAGTATTTT. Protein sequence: CASSLMSGGVDTQYF.

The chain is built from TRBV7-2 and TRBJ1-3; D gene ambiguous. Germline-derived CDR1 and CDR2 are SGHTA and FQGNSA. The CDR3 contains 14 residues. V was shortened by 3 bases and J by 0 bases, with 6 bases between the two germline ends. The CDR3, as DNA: TGTGCCAGCAGCTTCGGGATCTCTGGAAACACCATATATTTT. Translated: CASSFGISGNTIYF.

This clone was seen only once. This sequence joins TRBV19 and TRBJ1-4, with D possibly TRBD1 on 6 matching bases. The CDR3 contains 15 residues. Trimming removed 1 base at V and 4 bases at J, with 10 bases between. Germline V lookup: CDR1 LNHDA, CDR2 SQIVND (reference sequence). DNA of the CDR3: TGTGCCAGTAGTATAGGAGGACAGTTTAATGAAAAACTGTTTTTT. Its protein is CASSIGGQFNEKLFF.